This TCR beta chain derives from a study of blood T cell repertoires in COVID-19. Whole-study context: Whether acute or convalescent, the COVID-19 samples came from the United States, Italy and Spain. Nucleic acid was either cDNA or gDNA, and it came from T cells, B-cell-depleted T cells, or PBMCs.

In the original analysis: Amplifying reference gene primers gave estimates of nucleated cell counts. Generated by immunoSEQ multiplex PCR, the TCRdb table keeps only in-frame clones and is missing some. That table is the source of V, J and clone size, and D and trimming were worked out from the DNA. The sample has around 300,000 clones, approximately 88% seen once; the top ten hold 3.5% to 4%. Germline trimming cut 1 base from V and 6 bases from J; bases unmatched to any gene: 3. The CDR3 contains 13 residues. The chain links TRBV12-3 or TRBV12-4 to TRBJ2-7; 7 bases are a match to TRBD1. This TCR was recovered from a woman aged 45-60 years with active or convalescent COVID-19. Sequencing used peripheral blood. The CDR3 sequence is CASSLDTGAEQYF. Written as DNA, the CDR3 is TGTGCCAGCAGTTTAGATACAGGGGCCGAGCAGTACTTC.